This T cell receptor beta chain was documented in a study of early T cells in non-severe SARS-CoV-2 infection. Study in general: Sequencing of unsorted whole blood was done on bulk RNA, leaving chains unpaired.

Worth noting for this clonotype: Its antigen is unknown.

Unique molecular identifiers (one per individual cDNA molecule) were attached. TCRdb passed the 5' RACE reads through MiXCR, listing each CDR3 protein once. The sample lists over 25,000 distinct CDR3 sequences, under 6% occurring once. General study points: Private and CD4 specificities were missed by VDJdb matching, skewed to anti-spike CD8.

The clonotype originates from an adult who was a healthcare worker with PCR-confirmed SARS-CoV-2 infection or an uninfected control (not recorded which). Sequenced: whole blood.

Here the CDR3 reads CASSLSWGPTWDEQFF. CDR3 DNA sequence: TGTGCCAGCAGCTTGTCGTGGGGCCCTACTTGGGATGAGCAGTTCTTC. The chain couples TRBV5-6 to TRBJ2-1; the D gene is possibly TRBD1 (5 bases). V was trimmed by 1 base and J by 8 bases, leaving 19 bases between them. In germline, CDR1 is SGHDT, CDR2 YYEEEE. CDR3 length: 16 residues.